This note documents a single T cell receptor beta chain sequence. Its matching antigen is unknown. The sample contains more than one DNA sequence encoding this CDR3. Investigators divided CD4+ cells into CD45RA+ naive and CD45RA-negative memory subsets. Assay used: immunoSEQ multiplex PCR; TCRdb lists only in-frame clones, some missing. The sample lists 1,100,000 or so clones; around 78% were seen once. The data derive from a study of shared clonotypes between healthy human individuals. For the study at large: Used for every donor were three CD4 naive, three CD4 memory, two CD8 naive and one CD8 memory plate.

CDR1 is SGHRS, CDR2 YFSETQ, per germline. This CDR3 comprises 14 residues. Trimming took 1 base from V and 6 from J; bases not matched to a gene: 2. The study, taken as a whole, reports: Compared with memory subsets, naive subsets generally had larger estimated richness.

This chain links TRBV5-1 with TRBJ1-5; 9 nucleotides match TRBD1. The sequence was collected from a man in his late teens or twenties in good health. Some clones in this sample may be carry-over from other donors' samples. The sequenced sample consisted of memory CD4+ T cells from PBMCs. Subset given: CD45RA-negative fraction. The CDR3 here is CASSLTGGSQPQHF. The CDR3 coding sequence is TGCGCCAGCAGCTTGACAGGGGGCAGTCAGCCCCAGCATTTT.